Below, 26 T cell receptor beta chains from the same sample are listed, as sequenced in a study of human T cells and chemical hapten exposure. TCRdb processed the RACE reads anew with MiXCR; each CDR3 protein has one entry. The sample has 190,000 or so distinct CDR3 sequences, roughly 30% seen once; the top ten hold less than 3%. This sample's time point: pre-sensitization, week 0. Regarding treatment: therapeutic diphenylcyclopropenone sensitization with weekly scalp DPC. The starting material was whole blood, obtained in connection with sensitization to the hapten diphenylcyclopropenone (DPC). All receptors come from a young woman with alopecia areata. Some clones in this sample may be carry-over from other donors' samples.

J is TRBJ1-1 and V is TRBV30; the D gene is possibly TRBD1 (5 bases). Trimming shortened V by 2 bases and J by 8 bases, and 15 bases separated the two germline ends. This CDR3 is 13 amino acids long. Germline values: CDR1 GTSNPN, CDR2 SVGIG (reference sequence). CDR3 sequence reads: CAWSSTGKGEAFF. DNA for the CDR3: TGTGCCTGGAGTAGCACGGGAAAGGGGGAAGCTTTCTTT.

The chain links TRBV6-2 or TRBV6-3 to TRBJ2-5; 9 bases are shared with TRBD2. V dropped 7 bases and J dropped 3; count of bases not matched to a gene: 6. The CDR3 loop spans 14 amino acids. Per germline, CDR1 MNHEY and CDR2 SVGEGT. CDR3 DNA sequence: TGTGCCAGCAAGCAAAGGACTAGCGAAGAGACCCAGTACTTC. Encoded protein: CASKQRTSEETQYF.

V and J are TRBV29-1 and TRBJ2-1; 7 nucleotides line up with TRBD2. CDR1 SQVTM and CDR2 ANQGSEA come from the germline V gene. The CDR3 spans 14 residues. V was pared by 3 bases and J by 3 bases, with 5 bases of the junction left unmatched. This CDR3 is CSVDSAGNYNEQFF. As DNA, the CDR3 is TGCAGCGTTGACTCAGCGGGGAACTACAATGAGCAGTTCTTC.

As regards this clonotype: A junction end diverges from the germline sequence, so it may reflect a read error. The V and J genes are TRBV5-6 and TRBJ1-1, with D perhaps matching TRBD1 (5 bases). The CDR3 length is 15 residues. The germline V gene has CDR1 SGHDT and CDR2 YYEEEE. The CDR3 sequence is CTSSLFRGVNTEAFF. In nucleotides, the CDR3 is TGTACCAGCAGCTTATTTCGGGGGGTGAACACTGAAGCTTTCTTT.

This clonotype occurred a few times. The chain joins TRBV6-1 to TRBJ1-6; D is unresolved. Germline loops: CDR1 MNHNS, CDR2 SASEGT. The CDR3 consists of 14 residues. Between the trimmed V and J ends, which lost 9 bases and 13 bases, there was a span of 22 bases. CDR3 coding DNA: TGTGCCAGTCGTCACGCCGGCGGTTATTTTCCCCTCCACTTT. It translates to CASRHAGGYFPLHF.

The rearrangement joins TRBV29-1 to TRBJ1-2; D might be TRBD1 (5 bases). The CDR3 is 13 amino acids. Germline values: CDR1 SQVTM, CDR2 ANQGSEA. Trimming took off 6 bases at V and 4 bases at J, with 15 bases between the two ends. This CDR3 is CSVPNRSSYGYTF. The CDR3 coding sequence is TGCAGCGTGCCGAACAGGTCCTCCTATGGCTACACCTTC.

At least ten counts were recorded for this clonotype. The rearrangement links TRBV28 to TRBJ2-7; D remains unclear. Trimming left V 2 bases short and J 4 bases short, with 6 bases between. The CDR3 covers 12 residues. Germline CDR1 reads MDHEN; CDR2 reads SYDVKM. As DNA, the CDR3 is TGTGCCAGCAGTTTACCTAGGTACGAGCAGTACTTC. Its protein is CASSLPRYEQYF.

The CDR3 reads CASSQDLQISNQPQHF. DNA of the CDR3: TGCGCCAGCAGCCAAGATCTACAGATAAGCAATCAGCCCCAGCATTTT. The chain is built from TRBV4-1 and TRBJ1-5; no definite D call. V was shortened by 0 bases and J by 1 base, with 10 bases between the two germline ends. The CDR3 is 16 amino acids. Germline CDR1 is MGHRA and CDR2 is YSYEKL.

This clonotype was detected only a few times. The chain combines TRBV5-1 with TRBJ2-1; D ambiguous. The CDR3 contains 16 residues. V lost 0 bases to trimming and J lost 0 bases, with 10 bases between them. Germline assignment: CDR1 SGHRS and CDR2 YFSETQ. The CDR3 spells CASSLEADSSYNEQFF. CDR3 nucleotide sequence: TGCGCCAGCAGCTTGGAGGCGGATAGCTCCTACAATGAGCAGTTCTTC.

This rearrangement joins TRBV5-1 to TRBJ2-2; a possible D gene is TRBD2 (5 bases). The V end lost 1 base, the J end lost 4 bases, and 14 bases lay between the germline ends. Germline V gene lookup returns CDR1 SGHRS and CDR2 YFSETQ. The CDR3 is 16 amino acids. The CDR3 reads CASSLYVSGITGELFF. CDR3 coding DNA: TGCGCCAGCAGCTTGTACGTTTCGGGGATCACCGGGGAGCTGTTTTTT.

This clonotype was recorded at least ten times. The V call is TRBV7-3, the J call TRBJ1-1; no definite D call. CDR1 is SGHTA, CDR2 FQGTGA, per germline. CDR3 length equals 13 residues. V was pared by 2 bases and J by 4 bases, with 8 bases between. CDR3 loop: CASSLDKVTEAFF. CDR3 sequence (DNA): TGTGCCAGCAGCTTAGACAAAGTCACTGAAGCTTTCTTT.

This clonotype was detected only a few times. The CDR3 coding sequence is TGTGCCAGCAGCCAAGACTTCCAGGAGCTAGAGACCCAGTACTTC. It yields the protein CASSQDFQELETQYF. The chain carries TRBV3-1 and TRBJ2-5; D is unclear. From germline, CDR1 is LGHDT and CDR2 YNNKEL (reference sequence). Trimming cost V 0 bases and J 4 bases, with 12 bases left between them. This CDR3 is 15 amino acids long.

This chain's CDR3 is CASSQELGRVEQFF. The CDR3 DNA reads TGTGCCAGCAGCCAAGAACTAGGCCGTGTTGAGCAGTTCTTC. This chain links TRBV4-2 with TRBJ2-1; D is perhaps TRBD2 (5 bases). V was cut by 0 bases and J by 9 bases, with 12 bases left in between. This CDR3 spans 14 amino acids. Germline-derived CDR1 and CDR2 are LGHNA and YNFKEQ.

This clonotype was counted a few times. CDR3 sequence reads: CATSAANTYEQYF. DNA of the CDR3: TGTGCCACCTCGGCGGCTAACACCTACGAGCAGTACTTC. This chain joins TRBV24-1 and TRBJ2-7, with unresolved D. Germline V gene data show CDR1 as KGHDR and CDR2 as SFDVKD. The CDR3 totals 13 residues. Trimming left V 9 bases short and J 2 bases short, with 13 bases between.

The table lists this clonotype with a few counts. CDR3 nucleotides: TGCAGTGCAGCTACAGGGAGCAATCAGCCCCAGCATTTT. This gives the protein CSAATGSNQPQHF. The V call is TRBV20-1, the J call TRBJ1-5, with D perhaps TRBD1 (6 bases). This CDR3 region has 13 residues. V dropped 6 bases and J dropped 1 base, with 10 bases sitting between them. Germline V gene data show CDR1 as DFQATT and CDR2 as SNEGSKA (reference sequence).

This clonotype showed up just a few times. The chain employs TRBV20-1 and TRBJ2-3, with 11 bases matching TRBD2. After removal of 5 bases from V and 5 bases from J, the junction contained 9 bases not matched to a gene. The CDR3 extends over 15 amino acids. From germline, CDR1 is DFQATT and CDR2 SNEGSKA (reference sequence). CDR3 protein: CSALTLAGVRDTQYF. The CDR3 coding sequence is TGCAGTGCTTTGACACTAGCGGGAGTGAGAGATACGCAGTATTTT.

This clonotype was picked up a small number of times. The chain uses TRBV28 and TRBJ1-1; D remains ambiguous. This CDR3 has 14 residues. The V gene lost 6 bases and the J gene lost 3 bases, with 14 bases spanning the gap. Germline CDR1 reads MDHEN; CDR2 reads SYDVKM. The CDR3 nucleotides are TGTGCCAGCAGGCCGACTCAGGCCTACACTGAAGCTTTCTTT. Translating it yields CASRPTQAYTEAFF.

This rearrangement joins TRBV15 to TRBJ2-1; TRBD2 aligns across 10 bases. The CDR3 totals 13 residues. The V segment lost 8 bases and the J segment 5 bases; nucleotides outside the gene matches: 3. From germline, CDR1 is LNHNV and CDR2 YYDKDF (reference sequence). Written as DNA, the CDR3 is TGTGCCACCGGACTAGCGGAACACAATGAGCAGTTCTTC. Translating it yields CATGLAEHNEQFF.

CDR3 bases: TGCAGTGCTGGGGCTCCCAATCAGCCCCAGCATTTT. Protein product: CSAGAPNQPQHF. This chain connects TRBV20-1 to TRBJ1-5; weak D call: TRBD1 (5 bases). With 5 bases removed from V and 3 bases from J, the gap between germline ends came to 8 bases. This CDR3 comprises 12 residues. The germline gives CDR1 DFQATT, CDR2 SNEGSKA (reference sequence).

The V gene is TRBV28, the J gene TRBJ2-5; 7 nucleotides line up with TRBD2. V lost 8 bases and J lost 1; bases outside the gene matches: 7. The CDR3 totals 14 residues. Germline-derived CDR1 and CDR2 are MDHEN and SYDVKM. The DNA for the CDR3 is TGTGCCAGCTGTGGGGGGGACTTCCAAGAGACCCAGTACTTC. Protein product: CASCGGDFQETQYF.

V and J are TRBV27 and TRBJ1-2; TRBD1 might be the D (5 bases). The ends were cut back, 2 bases at V and 6 bases at J, with 22 bases in the middle. The germline CDR1 and CDR2 sequences are MNHEY and SMNVEV (reference sequence). The CDR3 runs to 17 residues. The chain's CDR3 is CASSLSPGGGSIDGYTF. The CDR3 coding sequence is TGTGCCAGCAGTTTAAGCCCGGGGGGAGGGTCTATCGATGGCTACACCTTC.

V gene TRBV29-1 combines with J gene TRBJ2-6, with TRBD2 as a possible D gene (6 bases). Per the germline V gene, CDR1 is SQVTM and CDR2 is ANQGSEA. The CDR3 length is 13 residues. V shed 6 bases and J shed 4 bases, with 10 bases lying between them. The CDR3 nucleotides read TGCAGCGTCGGGGGTCCGGGGGCCAACGTCCTGACTTTC. As protein: CSVGGPGANVLTF.

This clonotype was counted ten times or more. This sequence joins TRBV4-2 and TRBJ1-6; D is uncertain. The CDR3 length is 16 residues. Looked up from germline, CDR1 is LGHNA and CDR2 is YNFKEQ. V was clipped by 0 bases and J by 0 bases, with 6 bases between them. CDR3: CASSQEIGSYNSPLHF. The CDR3 bases are TGTGCCAGCAGCCAAGAAATCGGCTCCTATAATTCACCCCTCCACTTT.

The J gene is TRBJ2-1, the V gene TRBV11-2; TRBD2 matches 12 bases. The germline V gene has CDR1 SGHAT and CDR2 FQNNGV. Trimming at V came to 5 bases and at J to 15 bases, leaving 5 bases not matched to a gene. The CDR3 runs to 12 residues. The CDR3 DNA reads TGTGCCAGCAGCCGACTAGCGGGAGACCCGTTCTTC. Protein sequence: CASSRLAGDPFF.

The J gene is TRBJ2-5, the V gene TRBV6-2 or TRBV6-3; D is possibly TRBD2 (5 bases). This CDR3 contains 15 residues. Trimming took 0 bases from V and 1 from J, leaving 9 bases between them. The germline V gene encodes CDR1 MNHEY and CDR2 SVGEGT. The CDR3, as DNA: TGTGCCAGCAGTTACTCAGGGAGCTCCCAAGAGACCCAGTACTTC. Protein: CASSYSGSSQETQYF.

The chain uses TRBV7-3 and TRBJ2-1, with TRBD1 matching over 9 bases. The CDR3 spans 15 residues. The V and J ends lost 5 bases and 2 bases, in that order; junction bases with no gene match: 4. The germline V gene encodes CDR1 SGHTA and CDR2 FQGTGA. CDR3 protein: CASSPGDRAYNEQFF. The CDR3 region has the DNA TGTGCCAGCAGCCCGGGGGACAGGGCCTACAATGAGCAGTTCTTC. The full variable domain, completed using reference TRBV7-3 and TRBJ2-1, is GAGVSQTPSNKVTEKGKYVELRCDPISGHTALYWYRQSLGQGPEFLIYFQGTGAADDSGLPNDRFFAVRPEGSVSTLKIQRTERGDSAVYLCASSPGDRAYNEQFFGPGTRLTVL.